In its sample, the clone carrying this T cell receptor (beta chain) was seen once. Its antigen remains unknown. This table comes from immunoSEQ multiplex PCR, and its TCRdb copy is limited to in-frame clones, with some not included. Of 65,000 to 80,000 clones in the sample, roughly 80% are singletons; the top ten hold about 0.6%. This CDR3 has 13 amino acids. Germline V lookup: CDR1 MNHEY, CDR2 SVGAGI. The trim removed 5 bases at V and 3 bases at J, leaving 2 bases unmatched. These data come from a study of T cell clones after liver transplantation. About the research overall: Graft-donor-reactive sequences were compared with third-party-reactive TCRbeta sequences from pre-transplant mixed lymphocyte reactions. At least one year of complete immunosuppression withdrawal without enzymes over twice normal defined tolerance. The study, taken as a whole, reports: In two subjects, few donor cells limited the measurable donor-reactive repertoire. Small, mixed patient groups and varying post-transplant times limit these conclusions.

This clonotype was sampled from a human donor who received a liver transplant. The J gene is TRBJ2-7, the V gene TRBV6-5; the match to TRBD1 covers 9 bases. The starting material was CD4+ T cells from blood, obtained before liver transplant. The CDR3 nucleotides are TGTGCCAGCAGTGGGACAGGGTTCTACGAGCAGTACTTC. Protein product: CASSGTGFYEQYF.